Listed below are T cell receptor beta chains from one sample, sequenced in a study of cytomegalovirus exposure and HLA in healthy donors. Some clones are missing from TCRdb's copy, which holds only in-frame ones; the method was immunoSEQ multiplex PCR. This sample has 160,000 or so clones; roughly 80% occur once, and the top ten carry roughly 5%. The sample taken for sequencing was PBMCs. The receptors originated from a young woman in good health and CMV-seropositive. Both conserved end residues are part of each CDR3. D genes are given only for firm matches. Size tells how often a clone was seen (once, few, many) or the class of an expanded clone, and some rows leave it out.

J | D | V | size | CDR3 | DNA
TRBJ1-5 | . | TRBV4-3 | few | CASSRGQDQPQHF | TGCGCCAGCAGCCGCGGACAAGATCAGCCCCAGCATTTT
TRBJ1-5 | . | TRBV2 | . | CASSEQAKYQPQHF | TGTGCCAGCAGTGAACAGGCTAAATACCAGCCCCAGCATTTT
TRBJ1-1 | . | TRBV6-5 | . | CASSWTVNTEAFF | TGTGCCAGCAGTTGGACAGTGAACACTGAAGCTTTCTTT
TRBJ1-2 | . | TRBV28 | . | CASSPLRFGYGYTF | TGTGCCAGCAGTCCACTCCGGTTTGGCTATGGCTACACCTTC
TRBJ2-2 | TRBD1 | TRBV7-2 | . | CASSFKTGETGELFF | TGTGCCAGCAGCTTTAAGACAGGGGAAACCGGGGAGCTGTTTTTT
TRBJ2-1 | TRBD1 | TRBV7-9 | . | CASSPVKGGQGILEQFF | TGTGCCAGCAGCCCCGTAAAGGGGGGACAGGGAATCCTTGAGCAGTTCTTC
TRBJ2-1 | . | TRBV27 | . | CASSLVGNEQFF | TGTGCCAGCAGTCTCGTCGGGAATGAGCAGTTCTTC
TRBJ1-6 | . | TRBV19 | . | CASSITYRDNNSPLHF | TGTGCCAGTAGTATCACCTACAGGGATAACAATTCACCCCTCCACTTT
TRBJ2-1 | TRBD1 | TRBV5-1 | . | CASSYSGGAYNEQFF | TGCGCCAGCAGCTACTCAGGGGGCGCCTACAATGAGCAGTTCTTC
TRBJ2-7 | . | TRBV19 | . | CASSLGLNYEQYF | TGTGCCAGTAGTCTCGGGTTGAACTACGAGCAGTACTTC
TRBJ1-4 | TRBD1 | TRBV5-6 | few | CASSLNRGENEKLFF | TGTGCCAGCAGCTTGAACAGGGGAGAAAATGAAAAACTGTTTTTT
TRBJ2-7 | . | TRBV2 | . | CASRLAILTREQYF | TGTGCCAGCAGACTAGCAATCCTTACGCGGGAGCAGTACTTC
TRBJ1-2 | . | TRBV28 | . | CASSFGGTGFYGYTF | TGTGCCAGCAGTTTCGGTGGAACAGGGTTTTATGGCTACACCTTC
TRBJ2-2 | . | TRBV28 | once | CASRAGNTGELFF | TGTGCCAGCCGGGCGGGGAACACCGGGGAGCTGTTTTTT
TRBJ2-1 | TRBD2 | TRBV11-2 | . | CASSRTSGGAAYNEQFF | TGTGCCAGCAGCCGGACTAGCGGGGGGGCGGCCTACAATGAGCAGTTCTTC
TRBJ1-1 | . | TRBV18 | . | CASAKGSEAFF | TGTGCCAGCGCAAAAGGGAGTGAAGCTTTCTTT
TRBJ1-2 | . | TRBV6-1 | . | CASSDEVIVGYTF | TGTGCCAGCAGTGATGAGGTCATCGTGGGCTACACCTTC
TRBJ1-4 | . | TRBV15 | . | CATSRYVFESRNEKLFF | TGTGCCACCAGCAGATACGTCTTTGAGTCCCGGAATGAAAAACTGTTTTTT
TRBJ2-5 | . | TRBV11-2 | . | CAGGRQYQETQYF | TGTGCCGGCGGCAGACAGTACCAAGAGACCCAGTACTTC
TRBJ2-1 | . | TRBV7-2 | . | CASGRGDPRGPEQFF | TGTGCCAGCGGCCGTGGGGATCCGCGGGGCCCTGAGCAGTTCTTC
TRBJ1-2 | . | TRBV7-2 | . | CASSLVGGEYGYTF | TGTGCCAGCAGCTTAGTGGGGGGGGAGTATGGCTACACCTTC
TRBJ2-7 | TRBD1 | TRBV4-1 | . | CASSQAAGTGAYEQYF | TGCGCCAGCAGCCAGGCAGCGGGGACAGGGGCCTACGAGCAGTACTTC
TRBJ2-7 | . | TRBV7-2 | . | CASSLGVEVYEQYF | TGTGCCAGCAGCTTAGGAGTAGAGGTCTACGAGCAGTACTTC
TRBJ2-3 | TRBD2 | TRBV4-3 | . | CASSQGTILRGVTDTQYF | TGCGCCAGCAGCCAAGGAACGATTTTGCGGGGGGTAACAGATACGCAGTATTTT
TRBJ1-1 | . | TRBV30 | . | CACRSGTEAFF | TGTGCCTGCAGATCCGGGACAGAAGCTTTCTTT
TRBJ1-5 | . | TRBV2 | . | CASSELNRDQPQHF | TGTGCCAGCAGTGAACTTAACAGGGATCAGCCCCAGCATTTT
TRBJ2-3 | . | TRBV7-8 | . | CASSLVVVTSTDTQYF | TGTGCCAGCAGCTTAGTTGTAGTTACTAGCACAGATACGCAGTATTTT
TRBJ2-5 | TRBD2 | TRBV19 | . | CASSIFTSGETQYF | TGTGCCAGTAGTATATTCACTAGCGGCGAGACCCAGTACTTC
TRBJ1-5 | . | TRBV7-2 | . | CASSPAGADQPQHF | TGTGCCAGCAGCCCAGCTGGGGCAGATCAGCCCCAGCATTTT
TRBJ2-3 | . | TRBV30 | . | CAWSPQDTQYF | TGTGCCTGGAGTCCACAGGATACGCAGTATTTT
TRBJ2-5 | . | TRBV27 | . | CASSLLTDFALGTQYF | TGTGCCAGCAGTTTACTGACAGATTTCGCTTTGGGGACCCAGTACTTC
TRBJ1-1 | TRBD1 | TRBV5-1 | . | CASSPEGLDRGNAEAFF | TGCGCCAGCAGCCCTGAAGGGTTGGACAGGGGGAACGCTGAAGCTTTCTTT
TRBJ2-4 | . | TRBV7-2 | . | CASSPKPTGGGFAQYF | TGTGCCAGCAGCCCCAAACCCACGGGGGGCGGTTTTGCTCAGTACTTC
TRBJ2-1 | . | TRBV2 | . | CASSAINEQFF | TGTGCCAGCAGCGCTATTAATGAGCAGTTCTTC
TRBJ2-1 | . | TRBV4-2 | . | CASSRIGEPGRNNEQFF | TGTGCCAGCAGCCGGATCGGTGAGCCGGGTCGGAACAATGAGCAGTTCTTC
TRBJ2-7 | TRBD1 | TRBV18 | . | CASSRDRTGEQYF | TGTGCCAGCTCACGGGACAGGACAGGGGAGCAGTACTTC
TRBJ1-5 | . | TRBV11-2 | . | CASSEGVGAEDQPQHF | TGTGCCAGCAGCGAGGGGGTGGGGGCTGAAGACCAGCCCCAGCATTTT
TRBJ2-5 | . | TRBV7-6 | . | CASSPSTRAETQYF | TGTGCCAGCAGCCCGTCGACCCGAGCGGAGACCCAGTACTTC
TRBJ1-2 | TRBD1 | TRBV7-2 | . | CASSSGQEYGYTF | TGTGCCAGCAGTTCGGGACAGGAGTATGGCTACACCTTC
TRBJ1-2 | . | TRBV27 | . | CASRGRVGYGYTF | TGTGCCAGCAGGGGCAGGGTCGGGTATGGCTACACCTTC
TRBJ1-2 | . | TRBV30 | . | CAWSPGGYGYTF | TGTGCCTGGAGTCCCGGAGGCTATGGCTACACCTTC
TRBJ2-7 | . | TRBV7-8 | . | CASSFLSSYEQYF | TGTGCCAGCAGCTTTCTCAGCTCCTACGAGCAGTACTTC
TRBJ1-6 | . | TRBV7-9 | . | CASSSYSPLHF | TGTGCCAGCAGCTCTTATTCACCCCTCCACTTT
TRBJ1-1 | TRBD1 | TRBV5-1 | . | CASSLPRGRVTEAFF | TGCGCCAGCAGCCTCCCCAGGGGGCGGGTCACTGAAGCTTTCTTT